The 15 T cell receptor beta chains below were found in one sample sequenced in a study of cytomegalovirus exposure and HLA in healthy donors. Assay: immunoSEQ multiplex PCR; the TCRdb copy retains only in-frame clones and omits some. The table shows about 160,000 clones, with 88% occurring only once. Input material: PBMCs. Source of these receptors: a man aged 18 to 30 in good health and CMV-seronegative.

This sequence joins TRBV5-6 and TRBJ2-2; possibly TRBD1 for D (5 bases). Germline V gives CDR1 SGHDT, CDR2 YYEEEE. This CDR3 is built from 14 residues. V shed 5 bases and J shed 1 base, with 9 bases lying between them. This chain's CDR3 is CASRAGQNTGELFF. As DNA, the CDR3 is TGTGCCAGCAGGGCCGGACAGAACACCGGGGAGCTGTTTTTT.

This clone has just one count. This chain uses TRBV19 with TRBJ2-5, with a weak D call TRBD1 (6 bases). Germline CDR1 reads LNHDA; CDR2 reads SQIVND (reference sequence). V dropped 6 bases and J dropped 4 bases, with 21 bases sitting between them. The CDR3 consists of 16 residues. The CDR3 sequence is CASRPFLGRGGETQYF. The CDR3 nucleotides are TGTGCCAGTAGGCCATTCCTAGGCAGGGGTGGAGAGACCCAGTACTTC.

The table lists this clone with a count of one. The chain couples TRBV27 to TRBJ1-1; D not resolved. The CDR3 is 14 residues long. Germline values: CDR1 MNHEY, CDR2 SMNVEV (reference sequence). V shed 3 bases and J shed 7 bases, with 15 bases lying between them. CDR3 sequence: CASSFGVSVGEAFF. In nucleotides, the CDR3 is TGTGCCAGCAGTTTCGGCGTTAGCGTGGGTGAAGCTTTCTTT.

The chain carries TRBV11-3 and TRBJ2-1, with 8 bases that match TRBD2. Germline CDR1 and CDR2: SGHNT and YENEEA. The length of the CDR3 is 16 residues. After removal of 2 bases from V and 1 base from J, the junction contained 4 bases not matched to a gene. CDR3 coding DNA: TGTGCCAGCAGCTTAAGAGCGGGAGTTTCCTACAATGAGCAGTTCTTC. It specifies CASSLRAGVSYNEQFF.

V gene TRBV6-5 combines with J gene TRBJ1-2; TRBD1 matches at 10 bases. The CDR3 covers 13 residues. Trimming removed 5 bases from V and 10 bases from J; junction bases left unmatched: 7. Germline V lookup: CDR1 MNHEY, CDR2 SVGAGI. DNA for the CDR3: TGTGCCAGCAGTCCCTCGGACAGGGGGGACTACACCTTC. Translation: CASSPSDRGDYTF.

The chain has TRBV6-1 and TRBJ1-4, with D possibly being TRBD1 (5 bases). This CDR3 region has 14 residues. With 9 bases removed from V and 0 bases from J, the gap between germline ends came to 11 bases. In germline, CDR1 is MNHNS, CDR2 SASEGT. The CDR3 loop is CASAQGATNEKLFF. CDR3 DNA sequence: TGTGCCAGTGCCCAGGGTGCAACTAATGAAAAACTGTTTTTT.

This clone appeared a few times. The rearrangement uses TRBV25-1 and TRBJ2-7, with 11 bases aligning to TRBD1. The CDR3 has 14 residues. The J segment lost 1 base and the V segment lost 4 bases, leaving 0 bases of the junction unmatched. From germline, CDR1 is MGHDK and CDR2 SYGVNS. The CDR3 region has the DNA TGTGCCAGCAGTGGGGACAGGGGGTCCTACGAGCAGTACGTC. The encoded protein is CASSGDRGSYEQYV.

The chain carries TRBV7-9 and TRBJ1-5; D gene unclear. Trimming took 1 base from V and 2 from J, leaving 15 bases between them. This CDR3 has 17 amino acids. Germline loops: CDR1 SEHNR, CDR2 FQNEAQ (reference sequence). CDR3 in amino acids: CASSLVFSPEGNQPQHF. In nucleotides, the CDR3 is TGTGCCAGCAGCTTAGTTTTCTCCCCGGAGGGCAATCAGCCCCAGCATTTT.

This clone was observed once. This chain joins TRBV7-9 and TRBJ1-2, with D possibly being TRBD1 (5 bases). Looked up from germline, CDR1 is SEHNR and CDR2 is FQNEAQ (reference sequence). The CDR3 is 15 amino acids. V was shortened by 5 bases and J by 6 bases, with 19 bases between the two germline ends. This CDR3 reads CASSPSEGQVNGYTF. In DNA, the CDR3 is TGTGCCAGCAGCCCTAGCGAGGGGCAGGTCAATGGCTACACCTTC.

This chain links TRBV6-1 with TRBJ1-2, with D uncertain. The germline V and J ends were trimmed by 4 bases and 4 bases, with 16 bases remaining between them. The germline CDR1 and CDR2 sequences are MNHNS and SASEGT. The CDR3 is 15 amino acids. The CDR3, as DNA: TGTGCCAGCAGTGCGGGGTTAAGGTGGGTCTATGGCTACACCTTC. Residues: CASSAGLRWVYGYTF.

The chain combines TRBV1 with TRBJ1-2; the table assigns TRBD1, which was not confirmed against the DNA. TRBV1 counts as a pseudogene. The CDR3 loop spans 17 amino acids. The CDR3 DNA reads TGCACCAGCAGCTCCCTCCCGATCAGGGGCCTTCATAGTGGCTACACCTTC. Its translation is CTSSSLPIRGLHSGYTF.

As concerns this clone: Different DNA sequences within this sample yield the same CDR3. The DNA for the CDR3 is TGTGCCAGCAGCTTGGACGGCTACGAGCAGTACTTC. Protein product: CASSLDGYEQYF. This sequence joins TRBV5-4 and TRBJ2-7, with D unresolved. Trimming shortened V by 0 bases and J by 3 bases, and 4 bases separated the two germline ends. The CDR3 covers 12 residues. Per the germline V gene, CDR1 is SGHNT and CDR2 is YYREEE (reference sequence).

CDR3 loop: CASSQDLPSTDTQYF. The DNA for the CDR3 is TGTGCCAGCAGCCAAGATCTCCCCAGCACAGATACGCAGTATTTT. The J gene is TRBJ2-3, the V gene TRBV4-2; D remains unclear. The CDR3 length is 15 residues. The germline V gene encodes CDR1 LGHNA and CDR2 YNFKEQ. V dropped 0 bases and J dropped 0 bases, with 7 bases sitting between them.

The rearrangement links TRBV28 to TRBJ2-7; 7 bases agree with TRBD2. CDR3 length: 12 residues. In germline, CDR1 is MDHEN, CDR2 SYDVKM. Unmatched junction bases numbered 1, after V lost 5 bases and J lost 3 bases. The DNA of the CDR3 is TGTGCCAGCAGTCCTAGCGGCTACGAGCAGTACTTC. It specifies CASSPSGYEQYF. Full variable domain (outside the CDR3, taken from reference TRBV28 and TRBJ2-7): DVKVTQSSRYLVKRTGEKVFLECVQDMDHENMFWYRQDPGLGLRLIYFSYDVKMKEKGDIPEGYSVSREKKERFSLILESASTNQTSMYLCASSPSGYEQYFGPGTRLTVT.

This chain joins TRBV30 and TRBJ1-3; D ambiguous. The CDR3 loop spans 12 amino acids. Germline V gives CDR1 GTSNPN, CDR2 SVGIG (reference sequence). The CDR3 nucleotides are TGTGCTGAGTCGCCTTCTGGAAACACCATATATTTT. It specifies CAESPSGNTIYF.